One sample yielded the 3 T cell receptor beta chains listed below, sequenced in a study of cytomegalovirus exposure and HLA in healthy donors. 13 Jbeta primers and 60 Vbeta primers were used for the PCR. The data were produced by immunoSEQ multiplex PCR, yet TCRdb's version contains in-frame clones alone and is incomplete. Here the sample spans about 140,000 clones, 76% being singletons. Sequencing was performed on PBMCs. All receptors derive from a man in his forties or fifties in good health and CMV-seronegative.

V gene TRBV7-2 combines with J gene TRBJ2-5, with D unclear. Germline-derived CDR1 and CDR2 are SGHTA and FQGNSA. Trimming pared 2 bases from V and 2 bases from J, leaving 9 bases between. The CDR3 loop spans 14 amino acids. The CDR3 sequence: CASSLNGDQETQYF. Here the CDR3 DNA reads TGTGCCAGCAGCTTAAACGGTGATCAAGAGACCCAGTACTTC.

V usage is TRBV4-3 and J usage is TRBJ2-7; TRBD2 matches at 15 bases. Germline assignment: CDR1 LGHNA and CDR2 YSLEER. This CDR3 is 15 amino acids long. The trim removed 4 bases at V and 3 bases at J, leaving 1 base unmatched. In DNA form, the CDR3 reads TGCGCCAGCAGCCGGGGACTAGCGGGGGGCTACGAGCAGTACTTC. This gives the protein CASSRGLAGGYEQYF.

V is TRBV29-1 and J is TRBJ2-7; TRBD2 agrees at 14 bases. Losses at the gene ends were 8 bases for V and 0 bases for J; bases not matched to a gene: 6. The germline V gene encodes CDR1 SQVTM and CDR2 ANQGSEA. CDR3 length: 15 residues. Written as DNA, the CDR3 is TGCAGCACAACGGGACTAGCGGGGGCCTCCTACGAGCAGTACTTC. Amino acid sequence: CSTTGLAGASYEQYF.